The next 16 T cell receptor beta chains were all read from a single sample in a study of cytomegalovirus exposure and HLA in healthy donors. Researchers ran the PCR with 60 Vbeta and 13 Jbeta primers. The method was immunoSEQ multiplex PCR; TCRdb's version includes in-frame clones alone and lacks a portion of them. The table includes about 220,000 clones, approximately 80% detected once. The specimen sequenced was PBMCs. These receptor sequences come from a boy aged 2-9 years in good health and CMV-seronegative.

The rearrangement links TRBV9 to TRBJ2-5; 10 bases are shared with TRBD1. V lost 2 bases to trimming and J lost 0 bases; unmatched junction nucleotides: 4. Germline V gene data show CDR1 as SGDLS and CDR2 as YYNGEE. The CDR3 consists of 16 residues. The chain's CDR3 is CASSVGDRGYQETQYF. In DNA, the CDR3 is TGTGCCAGCAGCGTCGGGGACAGGGGTTACCAAGAGACCCAGTACTTC.

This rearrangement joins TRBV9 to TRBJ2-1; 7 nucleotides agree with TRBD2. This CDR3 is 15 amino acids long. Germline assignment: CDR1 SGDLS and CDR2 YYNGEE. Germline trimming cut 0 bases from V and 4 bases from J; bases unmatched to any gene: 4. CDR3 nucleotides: TGTGCCAGCAGCGTAGCAGGGACTACTTACAATGAGCAGTTCTTC. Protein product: CASSVAGTTYNEQFF.

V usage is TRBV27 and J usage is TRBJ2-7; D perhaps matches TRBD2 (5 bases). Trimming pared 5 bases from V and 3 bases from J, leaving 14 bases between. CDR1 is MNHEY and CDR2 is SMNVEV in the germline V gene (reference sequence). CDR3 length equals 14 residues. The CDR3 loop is CASSPLAAGYEQYF. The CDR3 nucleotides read TGTGCCAGCAGTCCCCTCGCGGCGGGCTACGAGCAGTACTTC.

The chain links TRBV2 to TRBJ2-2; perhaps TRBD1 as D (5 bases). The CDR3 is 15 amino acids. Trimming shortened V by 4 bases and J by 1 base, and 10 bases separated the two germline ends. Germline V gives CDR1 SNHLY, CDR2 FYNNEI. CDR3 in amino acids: CASSGRARNTGELFF. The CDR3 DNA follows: TGTGCCAGCAGTGGCAGGGCTCGGAACACCGGGGAGCTGTTTTTT.

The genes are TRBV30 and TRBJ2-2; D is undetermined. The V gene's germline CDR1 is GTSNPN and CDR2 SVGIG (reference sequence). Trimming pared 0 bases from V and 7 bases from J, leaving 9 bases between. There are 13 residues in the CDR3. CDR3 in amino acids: CAWSVTPSGELFF. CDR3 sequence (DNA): TGTGCCTGGAGTGTAACCCCCAGCGGGGAGCTGTTTTTT. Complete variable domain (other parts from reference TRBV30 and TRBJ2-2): SQTIHQWPATLVQPVGSPLSLECTVEGTSNPNLYWYRQAAGRGLQLLFYSVGIGQISSEVPQNLSASRPQDRQFILSSKKLLLSDSGFYLCAWSVTPSGELFFGEGSRLTVL.

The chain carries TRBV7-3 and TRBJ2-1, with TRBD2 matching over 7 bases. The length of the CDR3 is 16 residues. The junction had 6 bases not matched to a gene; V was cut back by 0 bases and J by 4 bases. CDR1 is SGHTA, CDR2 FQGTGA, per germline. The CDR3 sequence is CASSLTVAGVYNEQFF. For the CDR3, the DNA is TGTGCCAGCAGCTTAACGGTGGCGGGGGTATACAATGAGCAGTTCTTC. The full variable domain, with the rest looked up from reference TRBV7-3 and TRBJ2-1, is GAGVSQTPSNKVTEKGKYVELRCDPISGHTALYWYRQSLGQGPEFLIYFQGTGAADDSGLPNDRFFAVRPEGSVSTLKIQRTERGDSAVYLCASSLTVAGVYNEQFFGPGTRLTVL.

Here the CDR3 reads CASSLAQGAEQPQHF. The CDR3 region has the DNA TGTGCCAGCAGCTTAGCCCAGGGGGCCGAGCAGCCCCAGCATTTT. The chain links TRBV7-2 to TRBJ1-5; 8 bases fit TRBD1. Germline trimming cut 0 bases from V and 7 bases from J; bases unmatched to any gene: 5. The CDR3 has 15 amino acids. Germline CDR1 is SGHTA and CDR2 is FQGNSA.

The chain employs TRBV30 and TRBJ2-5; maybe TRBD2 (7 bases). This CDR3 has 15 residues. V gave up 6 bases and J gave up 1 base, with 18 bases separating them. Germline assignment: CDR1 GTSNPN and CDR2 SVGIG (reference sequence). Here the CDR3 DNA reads TGTGCCTGCCTGCCGGGGGCGGGAGCCCAAGAGACCCAGTACTTC. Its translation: CACLPGAGAQETQYF.

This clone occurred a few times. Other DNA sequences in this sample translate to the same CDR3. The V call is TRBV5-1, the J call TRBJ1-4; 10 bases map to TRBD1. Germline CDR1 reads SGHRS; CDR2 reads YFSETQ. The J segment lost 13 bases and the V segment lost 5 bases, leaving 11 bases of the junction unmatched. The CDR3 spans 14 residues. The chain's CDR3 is CASSRTGTGEGLFF. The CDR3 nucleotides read TGCGCCAGCAGTCGTACCGGGACAGGGGAAGGACTGTTTTTT.

The CDR3 DNA follows: TGTGCCAGCAGCAATCAAATGACTAGCGGGGACTACAATGAGCAGTTCTTC. Protein product: CASSNQMTSGDYNEQFF. The V call is TRBV11-2, the J call TRBJ2-1; 11 bases match TRBD2. The CDR3 is 17 amino acids. The V gene end was trimmed by 5 bases and the J gene end by 3 bases; junction bases not matched to a gene: 9. Germline V gene data show CDR1 as SGHAT and CDR2 as FQNNGV. Full variable domain (outside the CDR3, taken from reference TRBV11-2 and TRBJ2-1): EAGVAQSPRYKIIEKRQSVAFWCNPISGHATLYWYQQILGQGPKLLIQFQNNGVVDDSQLPKDRFSAERLKGVDSTLKIQPAKLEDSAVYLCASSNQMTSGDYNEQFFGPGTRLTVL.

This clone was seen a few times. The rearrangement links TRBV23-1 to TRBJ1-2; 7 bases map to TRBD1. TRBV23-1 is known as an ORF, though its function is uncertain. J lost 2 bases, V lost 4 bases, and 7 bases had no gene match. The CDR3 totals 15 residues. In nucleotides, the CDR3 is TGCGCCAGCAGTCGCCCCCGGACAGGCAACTATGGCTACACCTTC. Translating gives CASSRPRTGNYGYTF.

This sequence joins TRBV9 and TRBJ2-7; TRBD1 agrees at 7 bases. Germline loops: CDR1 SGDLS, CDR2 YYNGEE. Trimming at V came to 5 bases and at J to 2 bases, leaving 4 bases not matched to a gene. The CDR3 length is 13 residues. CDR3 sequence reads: CASSGTAAYEQYF. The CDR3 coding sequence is TGTGCCAGCAGTGGGACAGCAGCCTACGAGCAGTACTTC.

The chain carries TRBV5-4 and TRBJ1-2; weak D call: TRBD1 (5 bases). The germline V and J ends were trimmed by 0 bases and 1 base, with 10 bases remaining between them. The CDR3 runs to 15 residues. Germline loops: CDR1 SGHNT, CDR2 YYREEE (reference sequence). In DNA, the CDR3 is TGTGCCAGCAGCTTGGCGGGGGACTATAACTATGGCTACACCTTC. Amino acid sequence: CASSLAGDYNYGYTF.

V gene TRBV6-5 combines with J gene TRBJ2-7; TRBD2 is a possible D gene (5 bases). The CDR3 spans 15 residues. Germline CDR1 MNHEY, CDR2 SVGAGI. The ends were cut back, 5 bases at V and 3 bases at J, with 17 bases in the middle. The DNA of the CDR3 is TGTGCCAGCAGTAAGGTAATGGACTCGCGCTACGAGCAGTACTTC. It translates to CASSKVMDSRYEQYF.

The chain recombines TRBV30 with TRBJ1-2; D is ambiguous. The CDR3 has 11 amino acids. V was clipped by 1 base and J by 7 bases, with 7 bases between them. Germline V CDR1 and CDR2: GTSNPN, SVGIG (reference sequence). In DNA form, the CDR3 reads TGTGCCTGGAGTGATAGTGGTGGCTACACCTTC. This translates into CAWSDSGGYTF.

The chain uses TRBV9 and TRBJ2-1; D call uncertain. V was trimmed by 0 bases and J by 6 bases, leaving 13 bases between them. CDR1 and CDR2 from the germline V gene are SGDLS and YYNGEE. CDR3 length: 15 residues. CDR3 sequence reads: CASSVEAVDSNEQFF. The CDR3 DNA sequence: TGTGCCAGCAGCGTAGAGGCGGTCGATAGCAATGAGCAGTTCTTC.